Shown below are 5 T cell receptor beta chains from a single sample sequenced in a study of human T cells and chemical hapten exposure. TCRdb passed the RACE reads through MiXCR, listing each CDR3 protein once. The sample contains about 130,000 distinct CDR3 sequences, approximately 10% of which appear only once. Time point defined: healthy volunteer bleed at 2 weeks. Total RNA was extracted from unfractionated whole blood. Sample: whole blood. These TCRs come from a male donor in good health. Some clones in this sample may be carry-over from other donors' samples.

The chain uses TRBV6-1 and TRBJ1-1, with no clear D. The CDR3 runs to 15 residues. V lost 0 bases, J lost 4 bases, and 12 bases lay in between. Per germline, CDR1 MNHNS and CDR2 SASEGT. The CDR3 region has the DNA TGTGCCAGCAGTGAAGCGACTCAATGGGGCACTGAAGCTTTCTTT. Protein sequence: CASSEATQWGTEAFF.

This clonotype was recorded many times. CDR3 protein: CASSFRSGGLYEQFF. The CDR3 DNA follows: TGTGCCAGCAGTTTTAGGAGCGGAGGGTTGTATGAGCAGTTCTTC. The J gene is TRBJ2-1, the V gene TRBV12-3 or TRBV12-4; TRBD2 might be the D (6 bases). The CDR3 extends over 15 amino acids. The V gene lost 3 bases and the J gene lost 8 bases, with 17 bases spanning the gap.

The chain is built from TRBV19 and TRBJ2-3; 9 bases are shared with TRBD2. This CDR3 comprises 19 residues. J gave up 0 bases and V 9 bases, and 19 bases lay outside the gene matches. CDR1 and CDR2 from the germline V gene are LNHDA and SQIVND (reference sequence). CDR3 bases: TGTGCCAGCTCCCGGCGGAGGGCGGGAGGGCAGGGGAGCACAGATACGCAGTATTTT. Its translation: CASSRRRAGGQGSTDTQYF.

This clonotype was observed many times. V gene TRBV11-2 combines with J gene TRBJ1-6; no firm D call. CDR3 size: 12 residues. The V and J ends lost 0 bases and 11 bases respectively, with 5 bases between them. The germline CDR1 and CDR2 sequences are SGHAT and FQNNGV. CDR3: CASSLDSAPLHF. The CDR3 coding sequence is TGTGCCAGCAGCTTAGATTCGGCACCCCTCCACTTT.

This rearrangement joins TRBV3-1 to TRBJ2-7, with no clear D. Germline-derived CDR1 and CDR2 are LGHDT and YNNKEL (reference sequence). V was shortened by 0 bases and J by 0 bases, with 9 bases between the two germline ends. This CDR3 comprises 15 residues. The CDR3 region has the DNA TGTGCCAGCAGCCAAGACCACGACATCTCCTACGAGCAGTACTTC. Protein product: CASSQDHDISYEQYF.